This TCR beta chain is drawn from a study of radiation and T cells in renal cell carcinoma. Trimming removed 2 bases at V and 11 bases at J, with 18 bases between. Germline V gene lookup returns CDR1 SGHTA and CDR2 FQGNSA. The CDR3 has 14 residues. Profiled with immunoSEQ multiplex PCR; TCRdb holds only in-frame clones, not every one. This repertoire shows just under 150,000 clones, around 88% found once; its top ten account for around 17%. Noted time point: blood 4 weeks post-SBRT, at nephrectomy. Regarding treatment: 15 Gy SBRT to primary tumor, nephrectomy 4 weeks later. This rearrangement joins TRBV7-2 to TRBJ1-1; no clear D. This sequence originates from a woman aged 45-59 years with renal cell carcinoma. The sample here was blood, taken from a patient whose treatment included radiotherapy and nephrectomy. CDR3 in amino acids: CASSLNLGNGGAFF. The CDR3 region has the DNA TGTGCCAGCAGCTTAAATTTGGGGAATGGAGGGGCTTTCTTT.